These 4 T cell receptor beta chains came from one sample sequenced in a study of beta chain features in type 1 diabetes. The isolated RNA, all of it, was reverse transcribed, so expressed TCRB transcripts were what got sequenced. The data were produced by immunoSEQ multiplex PCR, yet TCRdb's version contains in-frame clones alone and is incomplete. The top ten hold 0.44% of the sample, which has nearly 350,000 clones, around 7.6% seen once. Input material: central memory CD4+ T cells from blood. These receptors originate from a woman aged 18-29 years in good health.

V is TRBV2 and J is TRBJ1-2; tentative D call: TRBD1 (6 bases). Per germline, CDR1 SNHLY and CDR2 FYNNEI. V was pared by 4 bases and J by 6 bases, with 15 bases between. This CDR3 spans 14 amino acids. The CDR3 DNA is TGTGCCAGCAGTGTGCGCGGGGGCCCAGATGGCTACACCTTC. It translates to CASSVRGGPDGYTF.

This clone showed up just a few times. The chain has TRBV28 and TRBJ2-7; TRBD1 matches 7 bases. J lost 3 bases, V lost 7 bases, and 9 bases had no gene match. Germline V lookup: CDR1 MDHEN, CDR2 SYDVKM. The CDR3 runs 14 residues. CDR3 in DNA: TGTGCCAGCACCGATCGACAGGGAAACTACGAGCAGTACTTC. Translating it yields CASTDRQGNYEQYF.

The V gene is TRBV29-1, the J gene TRBJ1-2, with D unclear. Germline assignment: CDR1 SQVTM and CDR2 ANQGSEA. This CDR3 is built from 12 residues. The V end lost 5 bases, the J end lost 4 bases, and 11 bases lay between the germline ends. For the CDR3, the DNA is TGCAGCGTTTTCAACGAGATCTATGGCTACACCTTC. Its protein product is CSVFNEIYGYTF.

The chain carries TRBV28 and TRBJ1-5; D not resolved. The CDR3 length is 11 residues. Germline CDR1 is MDHEN and CDR2 is SYDVKM. V was shortened by 8 bases and J by 4 bases, with 6 bases between the two germline ends. The CDR3 region is CASGLNQPQHF. The DNA of the CDR3 is TGTGCCAGCGGACTAAATCAGCCCCAGCATTTT. Together with reference TRBV28 and TRBJ1-5, the CDR3 gives the full variable domain: DVKVTQSSRYLVKRTGEKVFLECVQDMDHENMFWYRQDPGLGLRLIYFSYDVKMKEKGDIPEGYSVSREKKERFSLILESASTNQTSMYLCASGLNQPQHFGDGTRLSIL.